This T cell receptor beta chain was obtained from a study of beta chain features in type 1 diabetes. About this clone itself: Its antigen is unidentified.

cDNA synthesis used the whole RNA isolate, giving expressed TCRB sequences. Assay: immunoSEQ multiplex PCR; the TCRdb copy retains only in-frame clones and omits some. This table holds some 660,000 clones, around 15% found once. Study-wide results and limits: Short templates might get an advantage during PCR, and this would be equal in patients and controls. The influence of HLA type on TCRB rearrangement stayed undetermined. When Type 1 diabetes patients were examined, their TCRB CDR3s proved moderately but significantly shorter in all four CD4+ subsets.

Markers CD45RO/CCR7/CD25/CD127/CD95/CD27 served to sort CD4+ naive, central memory, regulatory and stem cell-like memory cells. V dropped 5 bases and J dropped 0; count of bases not matched to a gene: 7. CDR1 and CDR2 (germline): SGHDN, FVKESK. This CDR3 region has 18 residues. The source of this sequence is a man aged 18 to 30 with type 1 diabetes. Sequenced material: naive CD4+ T cells from blood. This chain joins TRBV14 and TRBJ2-6; TRBD1 aligns across 10 bases. Written as DNA, the CDR3 is TGTGCCAGCAGCGCGGGACAGGGGCCAAGCTCTGGGGCCAACGTCCTGACTTTC. Translating it yields CASSAGQGPSSGANVLTF.